What follows is one TCR beta chain and its context. V lost 2 bases and J 10 bases, leaving 12 bases between the germline ends. The CDR3 consists of 14 residues. Germline V gives CDR1 PRHDT, CDR2 FYEKMQ (reference sequence). In the source study's methods: Using reference gene primer amplification, nucleated cell counts were estimated. Profiled with immunoSEQ multiplex PCR; TCRdb holds only in-frame clones, not every one. That table is the source of V, J and clone size, and D and trimming were worked out from the DNA. This table has approximately 170,000 clones, 82% appearing once. This sample is drawn from a study of blood T cell repertoires in COVID-19. Whole-study context: Samples came from the United States, Italy and Spain, spanning acute and convalescent COVID-19. T cells, B-cell-depleted T cells, or PBMCs supplied cDNA or gDNA.

The sequence derives from a woman older than 75 with active or convalescent COVID-19. Specimen: peripheral blood. The chain joins TRBV13 to TRBJ1-6; weak D call: TRBD1 (5 bases). This CDR3 reads CASSLRAEGSPLHF. The CDR3 coding sequence is TGTGCCAGCAGCTTAAGGGCGGAGGGGTCACCCCTCCACTTT.